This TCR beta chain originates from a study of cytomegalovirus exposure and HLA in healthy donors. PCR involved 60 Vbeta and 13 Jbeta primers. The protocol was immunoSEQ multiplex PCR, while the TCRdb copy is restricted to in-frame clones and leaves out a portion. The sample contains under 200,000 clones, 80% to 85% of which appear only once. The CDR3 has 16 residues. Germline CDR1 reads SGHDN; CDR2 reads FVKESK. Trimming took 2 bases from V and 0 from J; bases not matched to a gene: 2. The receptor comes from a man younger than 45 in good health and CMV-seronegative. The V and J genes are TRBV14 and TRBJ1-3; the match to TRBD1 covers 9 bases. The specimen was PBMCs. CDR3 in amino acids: CASSQSTGGSGNTIYF. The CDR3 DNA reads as TGTGCCAGCAGCCAATCGACAGGGGGCTCTGGAAACACCATATATTTT.